This is a list of T cell receptor beta chains from one sample in a study of blood T cell repertoires in COVID-19. Here immunoSEQ multiplex PCR was the method, and the copy in TCRdb shows in-frame clones only, minus some. Among approximately 260,000 clones listed, 85% to 90% were seen once. The sequenced sample was peripheral blood. The receptors come from a woman aged 40 to 50 with acute or convalescent COVID-19. Both conserved end residues are part of each CDR3. Each record gives: clone size, J gene, D gene, V gene, CDR3 protein, CDR3 DNA. D genes are given only for firm matches. A clone size is listed for some rows: how often the clone was seen (once, few, many), or a class if it is expanded.

NA TRBJ1-1 NA TRBV7-8 CASSLEIGEAFF TGTGCCAGCAGCTTAGAAATCGGTGAAGCTTTCTTT
NA TRBJ1-1 NA TRBV3-1/TRBV3-2 CASSQSPKLNTEAFF TGTGCCAGCAGCCAATCCCCTAAACTGAACACTGAAGCTTTCTTT
once TRBJ1-2 NA TRBV5-5 CASSLVQGPYGYTF TGTGCCAGCAGCTTGGTACAGGGACCATATGGCTACACCTTC
NA TRBJ2-3 TRBD2 TRBV5-1 CASSPSLAGGGDTQYF TGCGCCAGCAGTCCCTCTCTCGCGGGGGGCGGGGATACGCAGTATTTT
NA TRBJ2-1 NA TRBV4-2 CASSQDYRSSYNEQFF TGTGCCAGCAGCCAAGACTACAGGAGCTCCTACAATGAGCAGTTCTTC
NA TRBJ1-2 TRBD1 TRBV2 CASSWDRGEGYTF TGTGCCAGCAGTTGGGACAGGGGCGAAGGCTACACCTTC
NA TRBJ2-3 NA TRBV11-2 CASTPDMVEAQYF TGTGCCAGCACTCCGGATATGGTAGAGGCGCAGTATTTT
NA TRBJ2-6 NA TRBV10-3 CAISESAPGTAKVLTF TGTGCCATCAGTGAGTCCGCGCCCGGGACTGCAAAAGTCCTGACTTTC
NA TRBJ1-6 TRBD1 TRBV13 CASSLAPTGRAYNSPLHF TGTGCCAGCAGCTTAGCTCCGACAGGGCGGGCCTATAATTCACCCCTCCACTTT
NA TRBJ1-4 NA TRBV11-1 CASSLRTDIKKLFF TGTGCCAGCAGCTTACGCACCGACATCAAAAAACTGTTTTTT
NA TRBJ1-3 NA TRBV7-2 CASSLGGAGNTIYF TGTGCCAGCAGCCTCGGGGGGGCTGGAAACACCATATATTTT
NA TRBJ1-1 NA TRBV4-1 CASSQDLSQNTEAFF TGCGCCAGCAGCCAAGATCTATCGCAGAACACTGAAGCTTTCTTT
NA TRBJ2-3 TRBD1 TRBV13 CASSPSWDRGRDTQYF TGTGCCAGCAGCCCATCTTGGGACAGGGGAAGAGATACGCAGTATTTT
NA TRBJ2-1 TRBD1 TRBV7-3 CASSLSGQGANEQFF TGTGCCAGCAGCTTATCGGGACAGGGGGCAAATGAGCAGTTCTTC
once TRBJ1-2 TRBD1 TRBV3-1/TRBV3-2 CASSPNPGQYGYTF TGTGCCAGCAGTCCAAATCCGGGACAGTATGGCTACACCTTC
NA TRBJ2-5 TRBD1 TRBV6-1 CASSERSGQGRLKETQYF TGTGCCAGCAGTGAAAGATCTGGACAGGGTAGGCTAAAAGAGACCCAGTACTTC
once TRBJ1-1 TRBD1 TRBV19 CASSFRTGEAFF TGTGCCAGTAGTTTCCGGACAGGTGAAGCTTTCTTT
NA TRBJ1-2 TRBD1 TRBV6-6 CASSRPGGYGYTF TGTGCCAGCAGTCGTCCAGGGGGTTATGGCTACACCTTC
NA TRBJ2-1 NA TRBV2 CASGDSQASYNEQFF TGTGCCAGCGGAGACTCTCAAGCCTCCTACAATGAGCAGTTCTTC
NA TRBJ1-2 NA TRBV29-1 CSVLQGLVYGYTF TGCAGCGTTTTACAGGGTTTGGTCTATGGCTACACCTTC
NA TRBJ2-2 NA TRBV5-1 CASSFQGSGELFF TGCGCCAGCAGCTTTCAGGGAAGCGGGGAGCTGTTTTTT
NA TRBJ1-6 NA TRBV11-2 CASSRGAGFYNSPLHF TGTGCCAGCAGCCGGGGGGCAGGGTTCTATAATTCACCCCTCCACTTT
NA TRBJ1-4 TRBD1 TRBV24-1 CATSDSATGWDEKLFF TGTGCCACCAGTGATTCGGCGACAGGGTGGGATGAAAAACTGTTTTTT
NA TRBJ1-6 NA TRBV24-1 CATTVPISPLHF TGTGCCACCACCGTCCCTATTTCACCCCTCCACTTT
once TRBJ1-2 TRBD1 TRBV6-5 CASSSPYRGKAYGYTF TGTGCCAGCAGTTCCCCCTACAGGGGAAAGGCCTATGGCTACACCTTC
NA TRBJ1-3 NA TRBV5-1 CASSFDSGDTIYF TGCGCCAGCAGCTTTGACAGTGGGGACACCATATATTTT
NA TRBJ1-1 TRBD1 TRBV11-2 CASSRTGGSPRAFF TGTGCCAGCAGCCGGACAGGGGGCTCCCCAAGGGCTTTCTTT
NA TRBJ1-4 NA TRBV30 CAWSVRLDEKLFF TGTGCCTGGAGCGTCCGTCTCGATGAAAAACTGTTTTTT
NA TRBJ1-6 NA TRBV28 CASSSGHKSSYNSPLHF TGTGCCAGCAGTTCAGGACATAAGAGCTCCTATAATTCACCCCTCCACTTT
NA TRBJ1-4 TRBD1 TRBV5-1 CASRPDRTNEKLFF TGCGCCAGCAGGCCGGACAGGACAAATGAAAAACTGTTTTTT
NA TRBJ2-6 TRBD2 TRBV2 CAARGVSGANVLTF TGTGCCGCACGGGGGGTCTCAGGGGCCAACGTCCTGACTTTC
NA TRBJ1-2 TRBD1 TRBV27 CASSFSRQGTSGYTF TGTGCCAGCAGTTTTTCCCGACAGGGCACCAGTGGCTACACCTTC
NA TRBJ2-3 TRBD2 TRBV2 CASRKTQVAGASDTQYF TGTGCCAGCAGGAAAACCCAGGTAGCGGGGGCCTCAGATACGCAGTATTTT
few TRBJ1-2 NA TRBV3-1/TRBV3-2 CASSQDRGYTF TGTGCCAGCAGCCAAGATCGGGGCTACACCTTC
NA TRBJ2-1 TRBD1 TRBV12-5 CASGTGGYNEQFF TGTGCTAGTGGGACAGGGGGCTACAATGAGCAGTTCTTC
NA TRBJ1-6 TRBD1 TRBV9 CASDRDNSPLHF TGTGCCAGTGACAGGGATAATTCACCCCTCCACTTT
NA TRBJ1-6 TRBD1 TRBV30 CAWRLQGAGGSPLHF TGTGCCTGGAGACTACAGGGGGCCGGAGGATCACCCCTCCACTTT